The sequence of this TCR beta chain was determined in a study of Ad26.COV2.S vaccination and SARS-CoV-2 variants. The method was immunoSEQ multiplex PCR; TCRdb's version includes in-frame clones alone and lacks a portion of them. Here the sample spans about 320,000 clones, 85% being singletons. As for treatment: about 20 received Ad26.COV2.S at low or high dose, single or two shots; roughly five received placebo; per-sample allocation not given. Vaccine and placebo recipients were sampled on day 63 after the first injection. The material was peripheral blood, obtained in a trial of Ad26.COV2.S vaccine versus placebo. This receptor was obtained from a person between 18 and 59 years old who received the Ad26.COV2.S COVID-19 vaccine or a placebo.

The DNA of the CDR3 is TGTGCCAGCACTCCGGACAGGGAATACGGCTACACCTTC. It is translated as CASTPDREYGYTF. The rearrangement links TRBV5-6 to TRBJ1-2; 8 positions agree with TRBD1. Germline lookup yields CDR1 SGHDT and CDR2 YYEEEE. Trimming cost V 6 bases and J 8 bases; bases outside gene matches: 9. The CDR3 has 13 residues.